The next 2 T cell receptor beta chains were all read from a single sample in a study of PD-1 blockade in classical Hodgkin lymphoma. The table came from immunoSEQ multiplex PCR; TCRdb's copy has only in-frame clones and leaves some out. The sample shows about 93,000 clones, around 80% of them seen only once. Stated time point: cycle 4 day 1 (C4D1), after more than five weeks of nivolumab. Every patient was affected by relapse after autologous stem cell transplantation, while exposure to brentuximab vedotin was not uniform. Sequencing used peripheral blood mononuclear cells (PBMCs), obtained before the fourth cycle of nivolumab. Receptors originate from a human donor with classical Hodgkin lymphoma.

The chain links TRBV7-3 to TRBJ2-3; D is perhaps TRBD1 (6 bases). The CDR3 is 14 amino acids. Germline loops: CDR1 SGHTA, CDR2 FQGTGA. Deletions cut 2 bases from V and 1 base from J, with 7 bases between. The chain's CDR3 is CASSLGQRTDTQYF. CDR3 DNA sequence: TGTGCCAGCAGCTTAGGACAGCGCACAGATACGCAGTATTTT.

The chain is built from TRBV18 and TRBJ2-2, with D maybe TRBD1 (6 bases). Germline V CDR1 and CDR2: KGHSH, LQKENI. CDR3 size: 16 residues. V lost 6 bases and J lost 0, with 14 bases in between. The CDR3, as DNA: TGTGCCAGCTCCCCAAAAGGGGGTTCGAACACCGGGGAGCTGTTTTTT. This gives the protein CASSPKGGSNTGELFF.